The clone carrying this T cell receptor beta chain was recorded a few times. What it recognizes is unknown. This sample is drawn from a study of beta chain features in type 1 diabetes. Findings of the study overall: A pattern of fewer insertions and more deletions at VDJ junctions was seen in type 1 diabetes patients. All four CD4+ subsets from Type 1 diabetes patients carried moderately but significantly shorter TCRB CDR3s.

Donors underwent one heparinised blood draw, around 120 mL on average. Investigators reverse transcribed all isolated RNA, so they sequenced expressed TCRB transcripts. Clones were sequenced by immunoSEQ multiplex PCR, and TCRdb holds only the in-frame ones, with some missing. The data show a few hundred thousand clones, roughly 17% seen once. The trim removed 7 bases at V and 6 bases at J, leaving 9 bases unmatched. The CDR3 consists of 14 residues. The germline CDR1 and CDR2 sequences are SNHLY and FYNNEI. Sequencing was performed on naive CD4+ T cells from blood. This sequence originates from a man aged 25-45 years with type 1 diabetes. The chain links TRBV2 to TRBJ1-5, with 7 bases fitting TRBD1. The CDR3 is CASILTGSGQPQHF. The CDR3 DNA sequence: TGTGCCAGCATTCTGACAGGGTCGGGTCAGCCCCAGCATTTT. Looking up the rest from reference TRBV2 and TRBJ1-5 gives the full variable domain: EPEVTQTPSHQVTQMGQEVILRCVPISNHLYFYWYRQILGQKVEFLVSFYNNEISEKSEIFDDQFSVERPDGSNFTLKIRSTKLEDSAMYFCASILTGSGQPQHFGDGTRLSIL.